This T cell receptor beta chain was recovered during a study of cytomegalovirus exposure and HLA in healthy donors. 13 Jbeta primers and 60 Vbeta primers were used for the PCR. Method: immunoSEQ multiplex PCR; TCRdb's copy keeps in-frame clones and lacks some. This sample has under 150,000 clones, with 82% found just once. Regarding the study as a whole: What was likely a sequencing artifact was a cluster of highly shared sequence variants. Per a later analysis, roughly 17,000 TCR beta sequences showed association with HLA alleles at 0.05 false discovery rate.

Points on this clone: Its target is unknown.

The clonotype originates from a woman younger than 30 in good health and CMV-seronegative. Sequencing was done on a sample of PBMCs.

CDR3 residues: CASSSTRAKYF. The CDR3, as DNA: TGTGCCAGCAGCTCCACTCGAGCCAAGTACTTC. The chain links TRBV7-9 to TRBJ2-5; D is undetermined. This CDR3 comprises 11 residues. V shed 4 bases and J shed 12 bases, with 12 bases lying between them. CDR1 SEHNR and CDR2 FQNEAQ come from the germline V gene (reference sequence).